A selection of T cell receptor beta chains follows, all from one sample in a study of blood T cells in healthy people across ages. Via MiXCR, TCRdb re-called the 5' RACE reads, giving one row per CDR3 protein. This table holds about 1.4 million distinct CDR3 sequences, approximately 59% found once. Sequencing input: blood. The receptors were sampled from a man in his late teens or twenties in good health. The CDR3 runs from the conserved cysteine through the conserved F or W. A D gene is named only where the DNA matches it firmly. Only part of the rows carry a size: once, few, many, or a class if the clone is expanded.

size	D	J	V	DNA	CDR3
NA	NA	TRBJ2-7	TRBV12-3/TRBV12-4	TGTGCCAGCAGCTACAAAATGACAACCCGCACCTACGAGCAGTACTTC	CASSYKMTTRTYEQYF
few	TRBD1	TRBJ2-5	TRBV6-6	TGTGCCAGCAGCCGAGCGGGGGACAGGGGGCGCGAGACCCAGTACTTC	CASSRAGDRGRETQYF
NA	NA	TRBJ2-7	TRBV4-2	TGTGCCAGCAGCCAAGAAGCCACTAGTAGCTACGAGCAGTACTTC	CASSQEATSSYEQYF
few	TRBD2	TRBJ2-3	TRBV4-2	TGTGCCAGCAGCCAAGATGCGGGGGGCCGAACAGATACGCAGTATTTT	CASSQDAGGRTDTQYF
few	TRBD1	TRBJ2-7	TRBV12-3/TRBV12-4	TGTGCCAGCAGTTTAGAAGGGGGCTACTACGAGCAGTACTTC	CASSLEGGYYEQYF
once	NA	TRBJ2-1	TRBV20-1	TGCAGTGCTCCCGGGGCAGGGCCCTCCTACAATGAGCAGTTCTTC	CSAPGAGPSYNEQFF
few	TRBD2	TRBJ2-3	TRBV20-1	TGCAGTGCTAGGAACCTAGCGGAGAGCACAGATACGCAGTATTTT	CSARNLAESTDTQYF
NA	NA	TRBJ1-6	TRBV5-1	TGCGCCAGCAGCGATCAGGGAACCCAGTCACCCCTCCACTTT	CASSDQGTQSPLHF
NA	TRBD1	TRBJ1-4	TRBV7-6	TGTGCCAGCAGACCGTTGGGACAGGAGATTGAAAAACTGTTTTTT	CASRPLGQEIEKLFF
NA	NA	TRBJ2-6	TRBV20-1	TGCAGTGCTGTGGCCTCTGGGGCCAACGTCCTGACTTTC	CSAVASGANVLTF
NA	TRBD2	TRBJ2-7	TRBV7-2	TGTGCCAGCAGCTCCTACCCCGGGCGGGGGTCCGAGCAGTACTTC	CASSSYPGRGSEQYF
NA	NA	TRBJ2-1	TRBV5-1	TGCGCCAGCAGCGGTCAGGGGAGAGGGGAGCAGTTCTTC	CASSGQGRGEQFF
few	TRBD2	TRBJ2-1	TRBV29-1	TGCAGCGTGGGGGGGTGGGAGCGGAGCTCCTACAATGAGCAGTTCTTC	CSVGGWERSSYNEQFF
NA	NA	TRBJ2-5	TRBV6-1	TGTGCCAGCAAAAGGGGGTATGAGACCCAGTACTTC	CASKRGYETQYF
NA	TRBD2	TRBJ2-7	TRBV28	TGTGCCAGCACCTATGCTAGCGGGGCTCTGGAGGAGCAGTACTTC	CASTYASGALEEQYF
few	NA	TRBJ2-1	TRBV12-3/TRBV12-4	TGTGCCAGCAGTGTCAAACAGGGAGGTGAGCAGTTCTTC	CASSVKQGGEQFF
once	NA	TRBJ2-1	TRBV5-1	TGCGCCAGCAGCGCAGGACGGGGAAATGAGCAGTTCTTC	CASSAGRGNEQFF
few	TRBD2	TRBJ2-1	TRBV9	TGTGCCAGCAGCGTATTAGCGGGTGGAAGCTCCTACAATGAGCAGTTCTTC	CASSVLAGGSSYNEQFF
NA	NA	TRBJ2-4	TRBV2	TGTGCCAGGGGGGAAGAGAAGTCTCCCAAAAACATTCAGTACTTC	CARGEEKSPKNIQYF
few	TRBD1	TRBJ2-1	TRBV12-3/TRBV12-4	TGTGCCAGCAGCCCGACAGGGATGGGCTCTAGGAATGAGCAGTTCTTC	CASSPTGMGSRNEQFF
NA	TRBD1	TRBJ1-4	TRBV15	TGTGCCACCAGCCCCGACAGGGGGAGTGAAAAACTGTTTTTT	CATSPDRGSEKLFF
NA	TRBD1	TRBJ2-7	TRBV15	TGTGCCACCAGCAGCGTTAAGGAGAGGGACAGGCCCACCTACGAGCAGTACTTC	CATSSVKERDRPTYEQYF
NA	NA	TRBJ2-7	TRBV27	TGTGCCAGCAGTCCCTCGGGCTCCCTTTACTACGAGCAGTACTTC	CASSPSGSLYYEQYF
NA	NA	TRBJ1-2	TRBV6-5	TGTGCCAGCAGTCCCGACATCTCCGCGTACTATGGCTACACCTTC	CASSPDISAYYGYTF
NA	TRBD2	TRBJ2-5	TRBV2	TGTGCCAGCAGCGGGACTAGCGGGACCGGCGATGAGCAGTACTTC	CASSGTSGTGDEQYF
NA	TRBD1	TRBJ1-1	TRBV28	TGTGCCAGCAGTACCGGGACAGGTGGTTGGGGGACTGAAGCTTTCTTT	CASSTGTGGWGTEAFF
NA	TRBD2	TRBJ2-1	TRBV10-3	TGTGCCATCAGCCAAGAGCGGGGGGAGGGTGAGCAGTTCTTC	CAISQERGEGEQFF
few	TRBD2	TRBJ2-1	TRBV4-3	TGCGCCAGCAGCCACCCCCAGCGGGGGGCACAGTTCTTC	CASSHPQRGAQFF
NA	TRBD1	TRBJ2-5	TRBV12-3/TRBV12-4	TGTGCCAGCAGTTTATGGGGACAGCTAAACCAAGAGACCCAGTACTTC	CASSLWGQLNQETQYF
NA	NA	TRBJ2-7	TRBV5-5	TGTGCCAGCAGCTACGGTGACGGAGCCTCCTACGAGCAGTACTTC	CASSYGDGASYEQYF
NA	NA	TRBJ2-7	TRBV30	TGTGCCTGGAGTGGCTATATCTCGGGAGAGCAGTACTTC	CAWSGYISGEQYF
NA	TRBD1	TRBJ2-5	TRBV5-1	TGCGCCAGCAGGAGGACAGGGGGATTACAGGAGACCCAGTACTTC	CASRRTGGLQETQYF
once	NA	TRBJ2-1	TRBV4-1	TGCGCCAGCAGCCGATCCCCGAGCCTGAGTAAATACAATGAGCAGTTCTTC	CASSRSPSLSKYNEQFF
few	TRBD2	TRBJ2-7	TRBV4-1	TGCGCCAGCGGGGTAGCGGGAGGCGGTGAGCAGTACTTC	CASGVAGGGEQYF
NA	TRBD2	TRBJ2-5	TRBV12-3/TRBV12-4	TGTGCCAGCAGCCCACGGGAGGGGAAGATGAGCCAGTACTTC	CASSPREGKMSQYF
once	NA	TRBJ2-6	TRBV7-2	TGTGCCAGCAGCTCCGGGGGCCTCGCTGGGGCCAACGTCCTGACTTTC	CASSSGGLAGANVLTF
few	TRBD2	TRBJ2-1	TRBV3-1	TGTGCCAGCAGCCAAGATTGGGCTAGCGGGAAAAATGAGCAGTTCTTC	CASSQDWASGKNEQFF
NA	TRBD1	TRBJ2-7	TRBV11-2	TGTGCCAGCAGCTTAGGCTTCTGGGACAGGGGGGACGAGCAGTACTTC	CASSLGFWDRGDEQYF
once	NA	TRBJ2-2	TRBV14	TGTGCCAGCAGCCAAGGAGGGAGTGTCACCGGGGAGCTGTTTTTT	CASSQGGSVTGELFF
NA	NA	TRBJ1-2	TRBV11-2	TGTGCCAGCAGCTTAGGGGCAGGGATCTATGGCTACACCTTC	CASSLGAGIYGYTF
NA	NA	TRBJ1-1	TRBV5-1	TGCGCCAGCAGCAACGCTAAGAGGCCTGAAGCTTTCTTT	CASSNAKRPEAFF